This TCR beta chain was sequenced for a study of cytomegalovirus exposure and HLA in healthy donors. Study results and limitations: When analyzed later, the rates of TCR association showed variation by HLA locus, with DRB1 the most and HLA-C the fewest. HLA alleles were associated with some 17,000 TCR beta sequences in a later analysis at 0.05 false discovery rate. Near-uniform donor sequencing depth was presumed by presence/absence analyses.

PCR involved 60 Vbeta and 13 Jbeta primers. Repertoires were generated with immunoSEQ multiplex PCR, while TCRdb's copy carries only in-frame clones and drops some. The table shows around 270,000 clones, with about four fifths occurring only once. Worth noting for this clone: Antigen specificity is unknown.

The CDR3 consists of 13 residues. The V and J ends lost 4 bases and 10 bases, in that order; junction bases with no gene match: 9. Germline CDR1 and CDR2: GTSNPN and SVGIG (reference sequence). The TCR sequence derives from a girl aged 2 to 9 in good health and CMV-seronegative. The chain links TRBV30 to TRBJ1-1, with 10 bases fitting TRBD1. The source material was PBMCs. CDR3 amino acids: CAWNRQGAGRAFF. CDR3 in DNA: TGTGCCTGGAACAGACAGGGGGCAGGGAGAGCTTTCTTT.